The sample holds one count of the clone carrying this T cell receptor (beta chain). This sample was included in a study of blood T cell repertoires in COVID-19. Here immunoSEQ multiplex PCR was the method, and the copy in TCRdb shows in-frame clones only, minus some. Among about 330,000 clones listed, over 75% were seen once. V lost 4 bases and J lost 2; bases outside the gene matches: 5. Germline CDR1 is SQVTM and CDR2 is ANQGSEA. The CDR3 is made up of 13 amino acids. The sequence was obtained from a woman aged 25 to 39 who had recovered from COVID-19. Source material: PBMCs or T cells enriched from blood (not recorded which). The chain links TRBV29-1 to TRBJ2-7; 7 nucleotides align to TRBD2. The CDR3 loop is CSVGGGTTYEQYF. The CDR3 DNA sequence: TGCAGCGTTGGCGGGGGTACCACCTACGAGCAGTACTTC.